These T cell receptor beta chains were read from a single sample in a study of T cells in localized non-small cell lung cancer. Assay used: immunoSEQ multiplex PCR; TCRdb lists only in-frame clones, some missing. The top ten clones hold approximately 6% of a sample with more than 25,000 clones, 91% of them seen once. The sample here was PBMCs, taken before any cancer treatment. These receptors came from a man aged 35 to 70 with stage II lung adenocarcinoma. Both conserved end residues are part of each CDR3.

v_gene,CDR3aa
TRBV5-5,CASSPDRINEKLFF
TRBV9,CASSGRHLTPYSNQPQHF
TRBV7-2,CASSRTSGSSYEQYF
TRBV20-1,CSVPVPYEQYF
TRBV29-1,CSTNRGQETQYF
TRBV6-1,CASSEAFGVGYTF
TRBV27,CASRSYGTGDQPQHF
TRBV7-9,CASSLMGSGANVLTF
TRBV9,CASSQTGLAGVEQYF
TRBV5-8,CASSLPGVYGYTF
TRBV14,CASAESPSNTIYF
TRBV14,CASSQEIPGVVQGWQETQYF
TRBV9,CASSGSGRGYEQYF
TRBV10-2,CASFHRYEQYF
TRBV5-1,CASSLKVTGKSNPYGYTF
TRBV18,CASSPRTDTQYF
TRBV6-5,CASSAGPRREYF
TRBV4-1,CASSQAGQGTYEQYF
TRBV25-1,CASRVSGREGEQYF
TRBV27,CASSRGPGQGTSYEQYF
TRBV19,CASSIRTRHNEQFF
TRBV27,CASSFGTPEIWGGELFF
TRBV28,CASSPRELAGLYNEQFF
TRBV7-9,CASSPTLAGASGEQYF
TRBV6-5,CASCLGAPCKAFF
TRBV28,CASRKAGAPYEQYF
TRBV5-4,CASSLGRGPGLAVYEQYF
TRBV6-1,CASSIERGEKLFF
TRBV7-9,CASSFNVYGYTF
TRBV7-9,CASSRQTNTEAFF
TRBV12-1,CASSFVGTSGSCTDTQYF
TRBV11-2,CASSLPGGGTIYF
TRBV5-1,CASSLLANSGNEQFF
TRBV11-3,CASSFGLSYEQYF
TRBV6-1,CASSLGGTGYEQYF
TRBV13,CASSLEGRTEAFF
TRBV30,CAWSLTGADTEAFF
TRBV19,CASSIAPRGPAFF
TRBV9,CASSEEGASGNTIYF
TRBV7-9,CASSLNYEQYF
TRBV11-2,CASSLIGTGGFGNTIYF
TRBV15,CATSRDFRQGMGYTF
TRBV7-2,CASSLKIGTGLEKLFF
TRBV19,CASSWTSGSPAGEQFF
TRBV5-6,CASSYTDSPGEQYF
TRBV6-1,CASSERGLASTDTQYF
TRBV11-3,CASTSSQGSYEQYF
TRBV7-9,CASSLVWTEQETQYF
TRBV18,CASSLDLGRSSTDTQYF
TRBV7-2,CASSPYMNTEAFF
TRBV7-9,CASSLAGSVSGNTIYF
TRBV21-1,CASSKARRRNYGYTF
TRBV19,CASTIPRLDNQPQHF